This is a list of T cell receptor beta chains from one sample in a study of blood T cell repertoires in COVID-19. Here immunoSEQ multiplex PCR was the method, and the copy in TCRdb shows in-frame clones only, minus some. The sample lists around 170,000 clones, around 90% occurring once. Sequenced sample: peripheral blood. The receptor set was obtained from a man in his fifties or sixties with COVID-19, enrolled during active disease. Each CDR3 is given with its conserved first and last residue. A D gene is named only where the DNA matches it firmly. The size field is filled for only some rows; it gives once, few, many or a size class.

DNA: TGTGCCAGCTCACCACTCGACAGGAGCTCTGGGGCCAACGTCCTGACTTTC; CDR3: CASSPLDRSSGANVLTF; D: -; size: -; J: TRBJ2-6; V: TRBV18
DNA: TGTGCCAGCAGTGAGGGGGGGCTGAGGGAAGAGCAGTACTTC; CDR3: CASSEGGLREEQYF; D: -; size: -; J: TRBJ2-7; V: TRBV6-1
DNA: TGTGCCAGCAGTTACTCCAGGGGGCGCGAGCAGTACTTC; CDR3: CASSYSRGREQYF; D: TRBD1; size: -; J: TRBJ2-7; V: TRBV6-5
DNA: TGCAGTGCTAGTTCTGGACATATCAATCAGCCCCAGCATTTT; CDR3: CSASSGHINQPQHF; D: -; size: -; J: TRBJ1-5; V: TRBV20-1
DNA: TGTGCCAGCCGTTACGGACAGACGATGAACACTGAAGCTTTCTTT; CDR3: CASRYGQTMNTEAFF; D: -; size: -; J: TRBJ1-1; V: TRBV18
DNA: TGTGCCAGCAGCTTAAGTGCCGGTTTCAATCAGCCCCAGCATTTT; CDR3: CASSLSAGFNQPQHF; D: -; size: -; J: TRBJ1-5; V: TRBV7-3
DNA: TGTGCCACCAGTGAAACAGGGTTAAAAAACATTCAGTACTTC; CDR3: CATSETGLKNIQYF; D: -; size: -; J: TRBJ2-4; V: TRBV24-1
DNA: TGCACCTGTCGGACAGCTAACTATGGCTACACCTTC; CDR3: CTCRTANYGYTF; D: -; size: -; J: TRBJ1-2; V: TRBV29-1
DNA: TGTGCCAGTAGTGGCCGGACTACGGAGGGGACCCAGTACTTC; CDR3: CASSGRTTEGTQYF; D: -; size: -; J: TRBJ2-5; V: TRBV19
DNA: TGTGCCAGCAGGAATAGTCTAGCGGGTCCCTACAATGAGCAGTTCTTC; CDR3: CASRNSLAGPYNEQFF; D: TRBD2; size: -; J: TRBJ2-1; V: TRBV2
DNA: TGTGCCAGCAGCCGGACAGGGCTCGGCCAAGAGACCCAGTACTTC; CDR3: CASSRTGLGQETQYF; D: TRBD1; size: -; J: TRBJ2-5; V: TRBV16
DNA: TGTGCCAGCAGTGAGCAGGGTTCTAACTATGGCTACACCTTC; CDR3: CASSEQGSNYGYTF; D: -; size: -; J: TRBJ1-2; V: TRBV2
DNA: TGTGCCAGTAGTATAGGGCCGGGGACTAACTATGGCTACACCTTC; CDR3: CASSIGPGTNYGYTF; D: -; size: -; J: TRBJ1-2; V: TRBV19
DNA: TGTGCCAGCAGACGACAGGGGGTGGTGAACACTGAAGCTTTCTTT; CDR3: CASRRQGVVNTEAFF; D: TRBD1; size: -; J: TRBJ1-1; V: TRBV2
DNA: TGTGCCAGCAGCGAAGCTAGCGGGAGGGCCTACGAGCAGTACTTC; CDR3: CASSEASGRAYEQYF; D: TRBD2; size: -; J: TRBJ2-7; V: TRBV9
DNA: TGTGCCAGCAGCTCAACAGGGGGCCTCTCTGGAAACACCATATATTTT; CDR3: CASSSTGGLSGNTIYF; D: TRBD1; size: -; J: TRBJ1-3; V: TRBV7-6
DNA: TGTGCCAGTGCGTCGGGGGGCTCTACTAATGAAAAACTGTTTTTT; CDR3: CASASGGSTNEKLFF; D: -; size: -; J: TRBJ1-4; V: TRBV28
DNA: TGCGCCAGCAGTGAGACCCCTATAGAAATGGGGGCGGGTTATAGCAATCAGCCCCAGCATTTT; CDR3: CASSETPIEMGAGYSNQPQHF; D: -; size: few; J: TRBJ1-5; V: TRBV4-3
DNA: TGTGCCAGCAGTGAAATGGGGGGAGTTGGCTATGGCTACACCTTC; CDR3: CASSEMGGVGYGYTF; D: -; size: -; J: TRBJ1-2; V: TRBV2
DNA: TGTGCCAGCAGTTTTAATGTCGCGAACACCGGGGAGCTGTTTTTT; CDR3: CASSFNVANTGELFF; D: -; size: -; J: TRBJ2-2; V: TRBV6-5
DNA: TGTGCCAGCAGTCCCAACCCGACAGGAGGTGCCAAAAACATTCAGTACTTC; CDR3: CASSPNPTGGAKNIQYF; D: -; size: few; J: TRBJ2-4; V: TRBV27
DNA: TGTGCCAGCAGCTTAGGACAGACAACCTATAGCAATCAGCCCCAGCATTTT; CDR3: CASSLGQTTYSNQPQHF; D: -; size: -; J: TRBJ1-5; V: TRBV7-8
DNA: TGTGCCAGCAGCACTACGGGTGGAAAACTGTTTTTT; CDR3: CASSTTGGKLFF; D: -; size: -; J: TRBJ1-4; V: TRBV6-2/TRBV6-3
DNA: TGTGCCAGCAGGACCGACAGGCCCCCTTTTGGCTACACCTTC; CDR3: CASRTDRPPFGYTF; D: -; size: -; J: TRBJ1-2; V: TRBV28
DNA: TGTGCTAGCAGCTTAGTCGGCGGGGGGGCTTCCGAGACCCAGTACTTC; CDR3: CASSLVGGGASETQYF; D: TRBD2; size: -; J: TRBJ2-5; V: TRBV7-7